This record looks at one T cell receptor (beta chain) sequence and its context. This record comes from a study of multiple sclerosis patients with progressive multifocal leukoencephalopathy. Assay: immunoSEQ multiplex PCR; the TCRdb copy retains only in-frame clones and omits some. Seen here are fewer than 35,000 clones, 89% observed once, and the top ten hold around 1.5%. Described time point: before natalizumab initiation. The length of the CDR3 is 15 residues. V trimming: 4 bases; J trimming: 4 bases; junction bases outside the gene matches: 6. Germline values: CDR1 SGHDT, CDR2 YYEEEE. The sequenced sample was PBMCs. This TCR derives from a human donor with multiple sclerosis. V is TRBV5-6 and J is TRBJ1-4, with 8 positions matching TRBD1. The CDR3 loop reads CASSLGQGGNEKLFF. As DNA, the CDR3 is TGTGCCAGCAGCCTCGGACAGGGCGGTAATGAAAAACTGTTTTTT.